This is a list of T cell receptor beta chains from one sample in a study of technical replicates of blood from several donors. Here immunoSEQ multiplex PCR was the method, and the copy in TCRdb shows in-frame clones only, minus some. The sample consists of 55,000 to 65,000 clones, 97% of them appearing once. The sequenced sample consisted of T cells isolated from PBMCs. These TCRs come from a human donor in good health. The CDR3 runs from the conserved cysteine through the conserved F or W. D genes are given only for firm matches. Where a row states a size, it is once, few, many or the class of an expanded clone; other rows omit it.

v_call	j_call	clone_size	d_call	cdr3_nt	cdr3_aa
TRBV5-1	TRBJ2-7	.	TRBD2	TGCGCCAGCAGCTTGGGGACTAGCGGGATTCACTCCTACGAGCAGTACTTC	CASSLGTSGIHSYEQYF
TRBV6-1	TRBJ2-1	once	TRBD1	TGTGCCAGCAGTGGCAGGGGACAGACCACCTACAATGAGCAGTTCTTC	CASSGRGQTTYNEQFF
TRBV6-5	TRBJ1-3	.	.	TGTGCCAGCAGTTACGGGGAGGGAAGAGCTGGAAACACCATATATTTT	CASSYGEGRAGNTIYF
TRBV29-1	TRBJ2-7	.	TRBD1	TGCAGCGTTACAGGGGGCTTCTCCTACGAGCAGTACTTC	CSVTGGFSYEQYF
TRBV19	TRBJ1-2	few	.	TGTGCCAGTACCCCTCAGGGCTACTATGGCTACACCTTC	CASTPQGYYGYTF
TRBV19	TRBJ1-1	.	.	TGTGCCAGTAGCATAGATCGGTACACTGAAGCTTTCTTT	CASSIDRYTEAFF
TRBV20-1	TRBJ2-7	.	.	TGCAGTGCAAGACCGGACAGTGAGCAGTACTTC	CSARPDSEQYF
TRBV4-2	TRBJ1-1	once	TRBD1	TGTGCCAGCAGCCGATTTCCGGGACAGGGGGCCCTGAACACTGAAGCTTTCTTT	CASSRFPGQGALNTEAFF
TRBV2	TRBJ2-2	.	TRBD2	TGTGCCAGCAGTGAAACGGGAGGAGCCGGGGAGCTGTTTTTT	CASSETGGAGELFF
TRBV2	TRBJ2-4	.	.	TGTGCCAGCAGTGATAGGGGACACGCGATAGCCAAAAACATTCAGTACTTC	CASSDRGHAIAKNIQYF
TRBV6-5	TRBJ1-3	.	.	TGTGCCAGCACCTCGAGCCCTGCCAACACCATATATTTT	CASTSSPANTIYF
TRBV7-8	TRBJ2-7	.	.	TGTGCCAGCAGCTTAGGGACTCTCGGAGTAGGACCCTACGAGCAGTACTTC	CASSLGTLGVGPYEQYF